These 10 T cell receptor beta chains were sequenced from one sample in a study of blood T cell repertoires in COVID-19 (TCRdb year 2020). Libraries were prepared through the immunoSEQ multiplex PCR assay. The table was pulled from immuneACCESS by TCRdb, which kept in-frame rearrangements only. Such tables lose some clones; where checked, under half of the loss comes from unresolved V genes, and the rest has no known cause. This sample lists hundreds of thousands of clones; about nine tenths were detected once. In total, the top ten clones hold approximately 4.7% of the sample. The sample consisted of PBMCs or T cells enriched from blood (not recorded which). The receptors derive from a man between 60 and 70 years old who had recovered from COVID-19.

This clone is a singleton in its sample. The chain uses TRBV28 and TRBJ2-5; 9 bases agree with TRBD1. CDR3 size: 17 residues. With V trimmed by 6 bases and J by 7 bases, 18 bases remained unmatched. Germline V gives CDR1 MDHEN, CDR2 SYDVKM. The CDR3 here is CASSARGLQGAQRTQYF. Written as DNA, the CDR3 is TGTGCCAGCAGCGCAAGGGGCCTACAGGGGGCGCAGAGGACCCAGTACTTC. Complete variable domain (other parts from reference TRBV28 and TRBJ2-5): DVKVTQSSRYLVKRTGEKVFLECVQDMDHENMFWYRQDPGLGLRLIYFSYDVKMKEKGDIPEGYSVSREKKERFSLILESASTNQTSMYLCASSARGLQGAQRTQYFGPGTRLLVL.

In its sample, this clone was seen once. V usage is TRBV28 and J usage is TRBJ1-2; D is undetermined. Trimming pared 3 bases from V and 4 bases from J, leaving 6 bases between. The CDR3 covers 12 residues. Per the germline V gene, CDR1 is MDHEN and CDR2 is SYDVKM. The CDR3: CASSLFFYGYTF. In nucleotides, the CDR3 is TGTGCCAGCAGTTTGTTCTTCTATGGCTACACCTTC.

The V and J genes are TRBV10-3 and TRBJ1-5; D is ambiguous. CDR3 length equals 14 residues. Germline loops: CDR1 ENHRY, CDR2 SYGVKD. The V end was cut by 3 bases, the J end by 1 base, with 7 bases between. CDR3 sequence reads: CAISDPHSNQPQHF. The CDR3 coding sequence is TGTGCCATCAGTGACCCACACAGCAATCAGCCCCAGCATTTT.

V is TRBV5-4 and J is TRBJ1-1, with no clear D. CDR3 length equals 14 residues. Between the trimmed V and J ends, which lost 4 bases and 1 base, there was a span of 11 bases. Germline CDR1 is SGHNT and CDR2 is YYREEE (reference sequence). The CDR3 DNA sequence: TGTGCCAGCAGCGTGGACCAGTCGAACACTGAAGCTTTCTTT. Translation: CASSVDQSNTEAFF.

The rearrangement joins TRBV6-5 to TRBJ2-7; weak D call: TRBD2 (6 bases). CDR3 length equals 13 residues. Germline V gene data show CDR1 as MNHEY and CDR2 as SVGAGI. The V and J ends lost 0 bases and 7 bases respectively, with 10 bases between them. In DNA form, the CDR3 reads TGTGCCAGCAGTTACTCGATCGGGGGTGAGCAGTACTTC. It yields the protein CASSYSIGGEQYF.

This clone occurred once. The chain recombines TRBV7-6 with TRBJ2-1; TRBD2 matches at 16 bases. The length of the CDR3 is 16 residues. The germline V gene encodes CDR1 SGHVS and CDR2 FNYEAQ. V shed 4 bases, J shed 7 bases, and the junction held 4 bases outside the gene matches. The CDR3 nucleotides read TGTGCCAGCAGCTCGGGACTAGCGGGAGGGACGAATGAGCAGTTCTTC. Protein sequence: CASSSGLAGGTNEQFF.

The gene calls are TRBV19 and TRBJ2-1; the match to TRBD2 covers 7 bases. The length of the CDR3 is 16 residues. Germline loops: CDR1 LNHDA, CDR2 SQIVND (reference sequence). V lost 0 bases, J lost 7 bases, and 9 bases stayed unmatched. CDR3 loop: CASSIDPAGARNEQFF. The CDR3 DNA follows: TGTGCCAGTAGTATAGATCCGGCGGGAGCTCGTAATGAGCAGTTCTTC.

The chain couples TRBV30 to TRBJ2-3; D possibly corresponds to TRBD1 (7 bases). Per germline, CDR1 GTSNPN and CDR2 SVGIG (reference sequence). CDR3 size: 18 residues. V was clipped by 1 base and J by 0 bases, with 20 bases between them. This CDR3 is CAWSGPRGTDTSTDTQYF. The CDR3 coding sequence is TGTGCCTGGAGTGGACCTCGGGGGACAGATACTAGCACAGATACGCAGTATTTT.

The V gene is TRBV7-3, the J gene TRBJ2-1; no reliable D call. The CDR3 has 15 residues. From germline, CDR1 is SGHTA and CDR2 FQGTGA. The ends were cut back, 2 bases at V and 1 base at J, with 9 bases in the middle. CDR3 nucleotides: TGTGCCAGCAGCTTACCCGGTAATTCCTACAATGAGCAGTTCTTC. It is translated as CASSLPGNSYNEQFF.

The rearrangement links TRBV11-3 to TRBJ2-3, with TRBD2 matching over 7 bases. The CDR3 covers 15 residues. Germline lookup yields CDR1 SGHNT and CDR2 YENEEA. V was clipped by 3 bases and J by 2 bases; unmatched bases: 5. The CDR3 coding sequence is TGTGCCAGCAGCTTCGCTAGCGGCTCCACAGATACGCAGTATTTT. It specifies CASSFASGSTDTQYF.